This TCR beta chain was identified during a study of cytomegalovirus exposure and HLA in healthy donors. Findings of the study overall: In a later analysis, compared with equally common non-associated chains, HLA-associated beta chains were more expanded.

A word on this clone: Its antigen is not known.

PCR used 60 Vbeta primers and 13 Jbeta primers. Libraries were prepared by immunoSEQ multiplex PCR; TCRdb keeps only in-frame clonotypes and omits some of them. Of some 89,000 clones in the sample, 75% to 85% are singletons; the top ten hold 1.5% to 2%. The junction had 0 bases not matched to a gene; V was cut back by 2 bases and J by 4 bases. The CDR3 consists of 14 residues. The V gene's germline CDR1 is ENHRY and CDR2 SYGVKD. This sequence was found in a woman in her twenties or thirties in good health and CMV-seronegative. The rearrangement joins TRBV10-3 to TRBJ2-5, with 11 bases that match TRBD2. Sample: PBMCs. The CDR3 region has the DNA TGTGCCATCAGTGAGACTAGCGGGAGAGAGACCCAGTACTTC. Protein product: CAISETSGRETQYF.